This TCR beta chain emerged from a study of shared clonotypes between healthy human individuals. Turning to this clone: Its specificity is not known.

This CDR3 region has 17 residues. Germline V gene lookup returns CDR1 LNHNV and CDR2 YYDKDF (reference sequence). After removal of 0 bases from V and 6 bases from J, the junction contained 12 bases not matched to a gene. Only CD45RO-negative cells positively selected for CCR7 counted as naive CD8 cells, so terminally differentiated effector memory CD45RA+ cells were excluded. Clones were sequenced by immunoSEQ multiplex PCR, and TCRdb holds only the in-frame ones, with some missing. The table has roughly 2,000,000 clones, about 94% seen once. Points from the study as a whole: Donor scarcity curtailed the genetic and exposure-history diversity represented herein. The sharing of approximately 5.1% of naive CD4 clonotypes was seen across a few donors. A generally larger estimated richness was seen in naive subsets than in memory subsets.

Specimen: naive CD8+ T cells from PBMCs. The chain has TRBV15 and TRBJ1-2, with 8 nucleotides matching TRBD1. This clonotype was sampled from a young man in good health. Some clones in this sample may be carry-over from other donors' samples. CDR3: CATSRDSGTGEDNGYTF. The CDR3 DNA sequence: TGTGCCACCAGCAGAGACTCCGGGACAGGAGAAGATAATGGCTACACCTTC.